One sample yielded the 8 T cell receptor beta chains listed below, sequenced in a study of T cells in Graves' hyperthyroidism and ophthalmopathy. The source material, RNA transcripts, was used to amplify TCR beta CDR3 regions. Initially, a first-round RT-PCR of the TCR CDR3 employed the HTBI primer set. TCRdb redid the calling of the multiplex PCR reads with MiXCR, one entry per CDR3 protein. The sample lists approximately 530,000 distinct CDR3 sequences; around 17% were seen once. Sequencing was performed on blood. The receptors stem from a woman aged 18-29 years with Graves' hyperthyroidism.

This clonotype was detected many times. J is TRBJ2-1 and V is TRBV27; 15 positions match TRBD2. After removal of 3 bases from V and 4 bases from J, the junction contained 7 bases not matched to a gene. The germline V gene has CDR1 MNHEY and CDR2 SMNVEV (reference sequence). The CDR3 runs to 18 residues. CDR3 in DNA: TGTGCCAGCAGTTTGCCCGGACTAGCGGGAGGGCGATACAATGAGCAGTTCTTC. It codes for CASSLPGLAGGRYNEQFF.

In this sample, this clonotype turned up a few times. The gene calls are TRBV7-3 and TRBJ2-1, with 9 positions matching TRBD2. Germline V gives CDR1 SGHTA, CDR2 FQGTGA. CDR3 length: 15 amino acids. J gave up 9 bases and V 2 bases, and 8 bases lay outside the gene matches. The DNA of the CDR3 is TGTGCCAGCAGCTTAGCGGGACTAGCCCAGAGTGAGCAGTTCTTC. Its translation is CASSLAGLAQSEQFF.

This clonotype was counted at least ten times. V usage is TRBV5-1 and J usage is TRBJ2-7, with D perhaps TRBD1 (6 bases). This CDR3 has 15 amino acids. V shed 0 bases and J shed 2 bases, with 12 bases lying between them. CDR1 and CDR2 (germline): SGHRS, YFSETQ. For the CDR3, the DNA is TGCGCCAGCAGCTTGGCCGGACAGTCGACCTACGAGCAGTACTTC. Amino acids: CASSLAGQSTYEQYF.

The sample holds many counts of this clonotype. This chain connects TRBV7-2 to TRBJ2-7; TRBD2 agrees at 12 bases. Trimming took 3 bases from V and 1 from J; bases not matched to a gene: 4. The CDR3 has 16 residues. Germline CDR1 is SGHTA and CDR2 is FQGNSA. The CDR3 is CASSLPGLAGSYEQYF. CDR3 DNA: TGTGCCAGCAGCTTGCCGGGACTAGCGGGTTCCTACGAGCAGTACTTC. The full variable domain, rest sourced from reference TRBV7-2 and TRBJ2-7, is GAGVSQSPSNKVTEKGKDVELRCDPISGHTALYWYRQSLGQGLEFLIYFQGNSAPDKSGLPSDRFSAERTGGSVSTLTIQRTQQEDSAVYLCASSLPGLAGSYEQYFGPGTRLTVT.

In regard to this clonotype: At one end the junction does not follow the germline gene, possibly because of a read error. The J gene is TRBJ2-5, the V gene TRBV5-1, with TRBD2 matching 11 bases. Germline CDR1 and CDR2: SGHRS and YFSETQ. The CDR3 has 16 amino acids. Written as DNA, the CDR3 is TGCGCCAGCAGCTTAACTAGCGGGAGCCACCAGGAGACCCAGTACTTC. Amino acids: CASSLTSGSHQETQYF. Full variable domain (missing parts from reference TRBV5-1 and TRBJ2-5): KAGVTQTPRYLIKTRGQQVTLSCSPISGHRSVSWYQQTPGQGLQFLFEYFSETQRNKGNFPGRFSGRQFSNSRSEMNVSTLELGDSALYLCASSLTSGSHQETQYFGPGTRLLVL.

V is TRBV18 and J is TRBJ1-2; possibly TRBD1 for D (5 bases). The CDR3 is made up of 15 amino acids. The V gene's germline CDR1 is KGHSH and CDR2 LQKENI. The V end was cut by 6 bases, the J end by 5 bases, with 19 bases between. The CDR3 DNA is TGTGCCAGCTCTTCAAGGGACCAAGTAAGATATGGCTACACCTTC. Translating gives CASSSRDQVRYGYTF.

On this clonotype itself: This may be a read error: a much more frequent sequence differs by one nucleotide. The V call is TRBV12-3 or TRBV12-4, the J call TRBJ2-6, with D perhaps matching TRBD1 (6 bases). This CDR3 has 15 residues. For the CDR3, the DNA is TGTGCCAGCAGAGGGACAAGCTCTGGGGCCAACGTCCTGATTTTC. Its translation: CASRGTSSGANVLIF.

This clonotype was counted at least ten times. The J gene is TRBJ2-3, the V gene TRBV9; 10 nucleotides agree with TRBD2. CDR3 length equals 15 residues. Trimming at V came to 3 bases and at J to 3 bases, leaving 4 bases not matched to a gene. CDR1 and CDR2 from the germline V gene are SGDLS and YYNGEE. CDR3 nucleotides: TGTGCCAGCAGCGAAGGGACTAGCGAGACAGATACGCAGTATTTT. Translated, it gives CASSEGTSETDTQYF.